Sequencing of this TCR beta chain was carried out in a study of cytomegalovirus exposure and HLA in healthy donors. The study's findings and limits: The authors enumerated roughly 180 TCR beta chains as linked to cytomegalovirus.

Healthy people donating bone marrow made up the donors. Germline trimming cut 9 bases from V and 0 bases from J; bases unmatched to any gene: 12. The CDR3 is 17 residues long. Per the germline V gene, CDR1 is SGHNT and CDR2 is YYREEE (reference sequence). This clone was seen once. Its antigen remains unidentified. It was with 60 Vbeta and 13 Jbeta primers that the PCR ran. Measured with immunoSEQ multiplex PCR; TCRdb has only the in-frame clones, and not every one. The profile shows approximately 240,000 clones, around 80% of them singletons. Sequencing was performed on PBMCs. This chain links TRBV5-4 with TRBJ1-6; 7 bases match TRBD1. The TCR sequence derives from a woman in her thirties or forties in good health and CMV-seropositive. The DNA of the CDR3 is TGTGCCACCAATGGAGGGGGCCCGAGCTCCTATAATTCACCCCTCCACTTT. The encoded protein is CATNGGGPSSYNSPLHF.